This T cell receptor beta chain was captured by sequencing in a study of CD8+ T cells in alopecia areata. General observations from the study: Many expanded lesional clones stayed in scalp and blood while on tofacitinib. Clonality in the scalp and expanded CD8+ clones ranked among the top 100 were significantly decreased by tofacitinib.

Treatment given: oral pan-JAK inhibitor, 5-10 mg twice daily. Trimming removed 6 bases at V and 2 bases at J, with 18 bases between. Per the germline V gene, CDR1 is SQVTM and CDR2 is ANQGSEA. The CDR3 runs to 15 residues. Once RNA had been extracted, it was reverse transcribed into cDNA to act as the sequencing template. Sequencing used immunoSEQ multiplex PCR; TCRdb keeps in-frame clones, though not all of them. The sample lists 200,000 to 250,000 clones, more than 30% seen once, with 0.48% in the top ten. Of note for this clone: Its antigen is undetermined.

The specimen comprised CD4+ T cells sorted from blood, sampled at roughly week 30, from a patient treated with tofacitinib. This chain joins TRBV29-1 and TRBJ2-3; D ambiguous. The TCR originated in a human donor with alopecia areata. The CDR3 spells CSVANRLLNTDTQYF. In DNA form, the CDR3 reads TGCAGCGTCGCCAACCGGTTACTAAACACAGATACGCAGTATTTT.